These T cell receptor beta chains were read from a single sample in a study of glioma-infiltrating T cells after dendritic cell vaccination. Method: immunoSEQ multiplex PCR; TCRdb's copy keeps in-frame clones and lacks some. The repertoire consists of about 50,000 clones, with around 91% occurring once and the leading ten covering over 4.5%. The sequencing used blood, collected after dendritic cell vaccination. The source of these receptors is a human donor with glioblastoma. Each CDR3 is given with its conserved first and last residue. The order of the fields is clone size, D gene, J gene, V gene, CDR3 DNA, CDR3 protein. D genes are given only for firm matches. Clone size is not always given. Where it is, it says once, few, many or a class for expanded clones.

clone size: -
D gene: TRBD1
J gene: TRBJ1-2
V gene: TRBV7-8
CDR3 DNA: TGTGCCAGCAGCTTACAGGGGGGCGACTATGGCTACACCTTC
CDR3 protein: CASSLQGGDYGYTF

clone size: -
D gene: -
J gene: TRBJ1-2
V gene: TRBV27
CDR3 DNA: TGTGCCAGCAGTTCCCTCCAGAGATCAATACACTGGTACTATGGTGGCTACACCTTC
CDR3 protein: CASSSLQRSIHWYYGGYTF

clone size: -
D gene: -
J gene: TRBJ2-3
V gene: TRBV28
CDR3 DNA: TGTGCCAGCAGTTTACGGGTACAGGAATTCCCCACAGATACGCAGTATTTT
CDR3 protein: CASSLRVQEFPTDTQYF

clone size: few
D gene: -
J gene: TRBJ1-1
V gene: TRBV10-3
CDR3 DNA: TGTGCCATCAGGGACAGTAGCATGAACACTGAAGCTTTCTTT
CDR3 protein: CAIRDSSMNTEAFF

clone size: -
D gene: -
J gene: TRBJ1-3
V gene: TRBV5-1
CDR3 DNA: TGCGCCAGCAGCTTGGTTAGCTCTGGAAACACCATATATTTT
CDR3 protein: CASSLVSSGNTIYF

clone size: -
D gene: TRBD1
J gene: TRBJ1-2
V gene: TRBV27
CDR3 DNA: TGTGCCAGCAGTTCAAGACAGGGGGCCGTCTATGGCTACACCTTC
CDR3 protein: CASSSRQGAVYGYTF

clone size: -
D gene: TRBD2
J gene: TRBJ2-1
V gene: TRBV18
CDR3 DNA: TGTGCCAGCCTCGCCGGCCTGACTAGCGGCTACAATGAGCAGTTCTTC
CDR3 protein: CASLAGLTSGYNEQFF

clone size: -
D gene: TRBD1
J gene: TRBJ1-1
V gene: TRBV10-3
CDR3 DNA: TGTGCCATCACTAACCGGGACAGGGGTAGGACCACTGAAGCTTTCTTT
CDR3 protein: CAITNRDRGRTTEAFF

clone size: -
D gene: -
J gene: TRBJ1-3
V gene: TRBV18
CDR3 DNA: TGTGCCAGCTCACCAAGCACCTCAGGGCTTTACTCTGGAAACACCATATATTTT
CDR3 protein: CASSPSTSGLYSGNTIYF

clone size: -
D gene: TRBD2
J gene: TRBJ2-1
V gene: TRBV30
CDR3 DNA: TGTGCCTGGAGTTGGCTAGCGGGAGTGGATGAGCAGTTCTTC
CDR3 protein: CAWSWLAGVDEQFF

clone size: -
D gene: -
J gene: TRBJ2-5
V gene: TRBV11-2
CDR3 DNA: TGTGCCAGCAGCCCCGAAGAGACCCAGTACTTC
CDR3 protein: CASSPEETQYF

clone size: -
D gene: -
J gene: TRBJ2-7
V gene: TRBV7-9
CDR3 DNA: TGTGCCAGCAGCCCGACCGGGACTGGGGGTTTAGAGCAGTACTTC
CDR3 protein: CASSPTGTGGLEQYF

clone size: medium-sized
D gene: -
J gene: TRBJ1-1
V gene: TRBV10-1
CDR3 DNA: TGCGCCAGCAGTGCACAGATCCTAGAAGCTTTCTTT
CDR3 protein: CASSAQILEAFF

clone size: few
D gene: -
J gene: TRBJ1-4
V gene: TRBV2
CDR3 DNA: TGTGCCAGCAGTTCTCAGGGGCCCCAAACGGAAAAACTGTTTTTT
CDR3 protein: CASSSQGPQTEKLFF

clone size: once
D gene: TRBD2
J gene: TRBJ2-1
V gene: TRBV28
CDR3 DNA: TGTGCCAGCAGTTTATCTAGGACTAGCTCCTACAATGAGCAGTTCTTC
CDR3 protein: CASSLSRTSSYNEQFF

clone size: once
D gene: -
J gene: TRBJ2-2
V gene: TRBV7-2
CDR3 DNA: TGTGCCAGCAGCTTGCGCGCAGGGGTGCACACCGGGGAGCTGTTTTTT
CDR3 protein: CASSLRAGVHTGELFF

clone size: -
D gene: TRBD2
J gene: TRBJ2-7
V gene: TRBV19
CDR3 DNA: TGTGCCAGTAGTAAGCGGGAGGGTGACGAGCAGTACTTC
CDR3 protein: CASSKREGDEQYF

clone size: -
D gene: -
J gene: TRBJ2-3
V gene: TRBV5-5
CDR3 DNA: TGTGCCAGCAGCTTGGACCCGGCGGGGGCCGCAGATACGCAGTATTTT
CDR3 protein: CASSLDPAGAADTQYF

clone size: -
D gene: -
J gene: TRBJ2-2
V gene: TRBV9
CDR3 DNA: TGTGCCAGCAGCGAGGCCGGGACTCTTTCTTACACCGGGGAGCTGTTTTTT
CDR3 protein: CASSEAGTLSYTGELFF

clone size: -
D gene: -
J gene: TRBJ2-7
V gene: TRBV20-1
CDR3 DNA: TGCAGTGCTTCTCGCGAATACGAGCAGTACTTC
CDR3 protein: CSASREYEQYF

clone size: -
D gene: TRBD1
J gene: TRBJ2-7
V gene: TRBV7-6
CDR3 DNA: TGTGCCAGCAGCTATGGGACAGGGGCTTACGAGCAGTACTTC
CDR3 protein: CASSYGTGAYEQYF

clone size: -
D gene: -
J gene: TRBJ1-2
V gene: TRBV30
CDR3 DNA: TGTGCCTGGAGTGGCCGGTCCCGATGCACCTTC
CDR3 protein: CAWSGRSRCTF

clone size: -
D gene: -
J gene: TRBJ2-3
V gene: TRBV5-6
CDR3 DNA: TGTGCCAGCAGCTGGACCACGGAGGGGCCAGATACGCAGTATTTT
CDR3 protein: CASSWTTEGPDTQYF

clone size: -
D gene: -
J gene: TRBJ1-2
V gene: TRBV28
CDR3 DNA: TGTGCCAGCAGACTACCCCCGCCTTGGGGGGGTGGCTATGGCTACACCTTC
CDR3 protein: CASRLPPPWGGGYGYTF

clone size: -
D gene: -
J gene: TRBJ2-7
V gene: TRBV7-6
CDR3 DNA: TGTGCCAGCAGGTCTGGGGCGGCGGACGCCGAGCAGTACTTC
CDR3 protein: CASRSGAADAEQYF

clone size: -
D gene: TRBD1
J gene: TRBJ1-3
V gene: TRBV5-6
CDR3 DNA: TGTGCCAGCAGCCCTGGACAGGGGGTAATAAACACCATATATTTT
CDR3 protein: CASSPGQGVINTIYF

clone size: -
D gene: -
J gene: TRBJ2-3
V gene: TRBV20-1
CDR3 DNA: TGCAGTGCTAGTCATGCAGATACGCAGTATTTT
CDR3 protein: CSASHADTQYF

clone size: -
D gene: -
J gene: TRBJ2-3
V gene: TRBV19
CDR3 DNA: TGTGCCAGTAGTATGCAGGGGAGTTCTGGTACGCAGTATTTT
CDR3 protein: CASSMQGSSGTQYF

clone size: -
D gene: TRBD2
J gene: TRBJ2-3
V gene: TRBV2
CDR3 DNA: TGTGCCAGTAAACTTGGAGGGCTAGCGGGAGTAGATACGCAGTATTTT
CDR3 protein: CASKLGGLAGVDTQYF

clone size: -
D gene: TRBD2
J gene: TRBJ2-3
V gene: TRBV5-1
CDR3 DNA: TGCGCCAGCAGCTCCCGAGCGGGGACAGATACGCAGTATTTT
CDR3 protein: CASSSRAGTDTQYF

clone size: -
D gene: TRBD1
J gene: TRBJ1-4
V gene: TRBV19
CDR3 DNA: TGTGCCAGCGCCGAGACAGGGGTAAAACTGTTTTTT
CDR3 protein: CASAETGVKLFF

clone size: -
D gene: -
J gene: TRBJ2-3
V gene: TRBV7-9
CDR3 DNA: TGTGCCAGCAGCGTGCGACTAGATACAGATACGCAGTATTTT
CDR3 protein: CASSVRLDTDTQYF

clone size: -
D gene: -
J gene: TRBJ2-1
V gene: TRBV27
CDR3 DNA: TGTGCCAGCAGTTTTAGTGGCGGGATATACAATGAGCAGTTCTTC
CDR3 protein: CASSFSGGIYNEQFF

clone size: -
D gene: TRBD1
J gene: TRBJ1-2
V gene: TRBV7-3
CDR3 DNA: TGTGCCAGCAGCGTCGGGACAGGGGATGACTACACCTTC
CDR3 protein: CASSVGTGDDYTF

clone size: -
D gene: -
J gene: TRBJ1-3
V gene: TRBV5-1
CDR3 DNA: TGCGCCAGCAGGGAACAGGGAGGGAGAAACACCATATATTTT
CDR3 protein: CASREQGGRNTIYF

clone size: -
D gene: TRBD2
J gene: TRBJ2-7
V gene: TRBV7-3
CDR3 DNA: TGTGCCAGCAGCGCACGACTAGCGGGATGGGACGAGCAGTACTTC
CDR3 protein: CASSARLAGWDEQYF

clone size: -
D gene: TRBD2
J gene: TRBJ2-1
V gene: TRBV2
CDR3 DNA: TGTGCCAGCAGTATAACTAGCGGGAGTACCAATGAGCAGTTCTTC
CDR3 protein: CASSITSGSTNEQFF

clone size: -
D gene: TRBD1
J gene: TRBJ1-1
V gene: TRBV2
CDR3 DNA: TGTGCCAGCAAAGTCCGGACAGGGCCGACTGAAGCTTTCTTT
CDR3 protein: CASKVRTGPTEAFF

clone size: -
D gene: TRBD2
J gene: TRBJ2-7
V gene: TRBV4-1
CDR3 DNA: TGCGCCAGCAGCCAAGCGGAGCGGGAGAAGAAGCAGTACTTC
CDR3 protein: CASSQAEREKKQYF

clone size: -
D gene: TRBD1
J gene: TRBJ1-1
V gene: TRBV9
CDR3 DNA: TGTGCCAGCAGCGTATTCACAGGGGCATCCGAAGCTTTCTTT
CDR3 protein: CASSVFTGASEAFF

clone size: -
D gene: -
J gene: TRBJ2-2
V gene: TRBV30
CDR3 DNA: TGTGCCTGGAGTGTACTAGAAGCCGGGGAGCTGTTTTTT
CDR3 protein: CAWSVLEAGELFF

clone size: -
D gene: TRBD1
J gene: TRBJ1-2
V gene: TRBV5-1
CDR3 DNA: TGCGCCAGCAGCCCCTGGACAGGTTCTAACTATGGCTACACCTTC
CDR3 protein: CASSPWTGSNYGYTF

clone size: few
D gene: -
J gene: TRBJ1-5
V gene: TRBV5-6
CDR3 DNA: TGTGCCAGCAGCCCCCGGGGAGGGGGCAATCAGCCCCAGCATTTT
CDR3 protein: CASSPRGGGNQPQHF

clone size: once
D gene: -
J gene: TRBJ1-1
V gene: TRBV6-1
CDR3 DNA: TGTGCCAGCAGTGCGACAGGGAACACTGAAGCTTTCTTT
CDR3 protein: CASSATGNTEAFF

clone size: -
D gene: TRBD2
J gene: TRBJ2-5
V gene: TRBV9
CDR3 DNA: TGTGCCAGCAGCGTAGCGGCTAGCGGGAGGGCCGAAGAGACCCAGTACTTC
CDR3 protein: CASSVAASGRAEETQYF

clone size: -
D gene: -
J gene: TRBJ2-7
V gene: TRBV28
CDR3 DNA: TGTGCCAGCAGTTTATGGGACATCTACGAGCAGTACTTC
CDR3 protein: CASSLWDIYEQYF

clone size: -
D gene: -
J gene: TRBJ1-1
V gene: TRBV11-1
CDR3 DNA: TGTGCCAGCAGCCCCACAGGGTCGTGGAACACTGAAGCTTTCTTT
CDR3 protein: CASSPTGSWNTEAFF